Listed here are 32 T cell receptor beta chains from one sample, sequenced in a study of CD8+CD57+ T cells in acquired aplastic anemia. It was genomic DNA that served as the template for profiling TCR beta VDJ and CDR3. TCRdb re-derived calls from the reads in MiXCR, one entry per CDR3 protein. This sample yields around 130,000 distinct CDR3 sequences, of which 48% are seen a single time; around 2.3% belongs to the top ten. The sequencing sample was made of sorted CD4+, CD8+, or CD8+CD57+ T cells (not recorded which) from PBMCs. The source is a human donor in good health, serving as a control.

This chain connects TRBV10-3 to TRBJ2-3; D could derive from TRBD1 or TRBD2 (7 bases each). The V end was cut by 7 bases, the J end by 4 bases, with 18 bases between. CDR1 is ENHRY, CDR2 SYGVKD, per germline. The CDR3 extends over 15 amino acids. This chain's CDR3 is CAINSAGGGADTQYF. DNA of the CDR3: TGTGCCATCAACTCGGCAGGGGGAGGGGCAGATACGCAGTATTTT.

The rearrangement joins TRBV12-3 or TRBV12-4 to TRBJ1-2, with 11 bases matching TRBD1. The CDR3 spans 13 residues. The V segment lost 6 bases and the J segment 10 bases; nucleotides outside the gene matches: 7. The CDR3 region has the DNA TGTGCCAGCAGCGGGACAGGGGGTGACGTCTACACCTTC. This translates into CASSGTGGDVYTF.

The chain uses TRBV24-1 and TRBJ1-2, with D hard to call. Trimming took off 3 bases at V and 7 bases at J, with 11 bases between the two ends. Germline V CDR1 and CDR2: KGHDR, SFDVKD. The CDR3 is 13 residues long. The CDR3 DNA follows: TGTGCCACCAGTGATACGACGGAGCGTGGCTACACCTTC. Its protein is CATSDTTERGYTF.

This clonotype is medium-sized by share. The gene calls are TRBV10-3 and TRBJ2-7; either TRBD1 or TRBD2 may supply D (6 bases each). Germline CDR1 is ENHRY and CDR2 is SYGVKD. The CDR3 spans 14 residues. Trimming shortened V by 2 bases and J by 4 bases, and 12 bases separated the two germline ends. Written as DNA, the CDR3 is TGTGCCATCAGTGAGACGGGGGCTTATTACGAGCAGTACTTC. Translated: CAISETGAYYEQYF.

This clonotype was found a few times. The CDR3 region is CASSGDRHYEQYF. For the CDR3, the DNA is TGTGCCAGTAGTGGAGACAGGCACTACGAGCAGTACTTC. The chain links TRBV19 to TRBJ2-7, with a possible D match to TRBD1 (6 bases). The CDR3 loop spans 13 amino acids. Trimming took off 5 bases at V and 3 bases at J, with 11 bases between the two ends. Germline loops: CDR1 LNHDA, CDR2 SQIVND (reference sequence). The whole variable domain, remainder taken from reference TRBV19 and TRBJ2-7, is DGGITQSPKYLFRKEGQNVTLSCEQNLNHDAMYWYRQDPGQGLRLIYYSQIVNDFQKGDIAEGYSVSREKKESFPLTVTSAQKNPTAFYLCASSGDRHYEQYFGPGTRLTVT.

Written as DNA, the CDR3 is TGCAGTGCTAGGGATCCGGGGGAGCAGTACTTC. This translates into CSARDPGEQYF. The V call is TRBV20-1, the J call TRBJ2-7, with D possibly matching TRBD2 (5 bases). V shed 3 bases and J shed 7 bases, with 10 bases lying between them. The CDR3 extends over 11 amino acids. Germline V gives CDR1 DFQATT, CDR2 SNEGSKA (reference sequence).

Details on this clonotype: Being one base from a much bigger clone, this may be a read error. This chain joins TRBV10-3 and TRBJ1-6; D is perhaps TRBD1 (5 bases). This CDR3 spans 16 amino acids. CDR1 ENHRY and CDR2 SYGVKD come from the germline V gene. The V gene lost 10 bases and the J gene lost 4 bases, with 20 bases spanning the gap. In nucleotides, the CDR3 is TGTGCCAGCCGTTACTCGGACACACCTTATAATTCACCCCTCCACTTT. It yields the protein CASRYSDTPYNSPLHF.

As to this clonotype: A much larger clone differs from this one at a single base, so this may be a read error. The chain uses TRBV2 and TRBJ2-3; tentative D call: TRBD2 (6 bases). V gave up 5 bases and J gave up 10 bases, with 19 bases separating them. Germline V gene data show CDR1 as SNHLY and CDR2 as FYNNEI. CDR3 size: 14 residues. CDR3 DNA: TGTGCCAGCAGTTCGACTAGAATCACAGGTGCGCAGTATTTT. Translated: CASSSTRITGAQYF.

This clonotype showed up just once. The chain employs TRBV12-3 or TRBV12-4 and TRBJ2-7; maybe TRBD2 (6 bases). This CDR3 region has 15 residues. Trimming took 5 bases from V and 3 from J, leaving 17 bases between them. Written as DNA, the CDR3 is TGTGCCAGCAGTACCACAAATAGCGGTCTCTACGAGCAGTACTTC. Translation gives CASSTTNSGLYEQYF.

In its sample, this clonotype was seen many times. The genes are TRBV6-2 or TRBV6-3 and TRBJ1-1; D call uncertain. CDR1 is MNHEY, CDR2 SVGEGT, per germline. V gave up 6 bases and J gave up 2 bases, with 10 bases separating them. The CDR3 runs 13 residues. This CDR3 is CASSDGGNTEAFF. CDR3 nucleotide sequence: TGTGCCAGCAGCGACGGAGGAAACACTGAAGCTTTCTTT.

The table lists this clonotype with many counts. The J gene is TRBJ2-5, the V gene TRBV7-2; no definite D call. The CDR3 is 12 amino acids. Germline V CDR1 and CDR2: SGHTA, FQGNSA. V gave up 3 bases and J gave up 7 bases, with 9 bases separating them. The CDR3, as DNA: TGTGCCAGCAGCTTGGGTACTGGGACCCAGTACTTC. Protein: CASSLGTGTQYF.

To note about this clonotype: Its ends do not fully match the called genes, so a read error is possible. The chain uses TRBV19 and TRBJ2-3, with D perhaps matching TRBD1 (6 bases). This CDR3 has 16 amino acids. Germline lookup yields CDR1 LNHDA and CDR2 SQIVND (reference sequence). CDR3 in amino acids: CAGSIGVGAGADTQYF. The CDR3 DNA reads as TGTGCCGGTAGTATAGGCGTGGGGGCAGGGGCAGATACGCAGTATTTT.

This clonotype was seen at least ten times. The CDR3 coding sequence is TGTGCCAGCAGCTTAGCCGGGACAGGAACCTACGAGCAGTACTTC. It encodes CASSLAGTGTYEQYF. The chain employs TRBV7-9 and TRBJ2-7, with TRBD1 matching over 8 bases. CDR1 is SEHNR, CDR2 FQNEAQ, per germline (reference sequence). The CDR3 consists of 15 residues. Trimming at V came to 0 bases and at J to 2 bases, leaving 3 bases not matched to a gene.

In its sample, this clonotype was seen once. The chain is built from TRBV20-1 and TRBJ2-7, with 11 bases identical to TRBD2. Germline V CDR1 and CDR2: DFQATT, SNEGSKA (reference sequence). The V gene end was trimmed by 6 bases and the J gene end by 7 bases; junction bases not matched to a gene: 26. The CDR3 length is 19 residues. CDR3: CSAPWVAGGQGTHVWEQYF. Here the CDR3 DNA reads TGCAGTGCCCCTTGGGTAGCGGGGGGGCAAGGGACGCATGTGTGGGAGCAGTACTTC.

At least ten counts were recorded for this clonotype. The V and J genes are TRBV2 and TRBJ1-5; 8 positions match TRBD1. CDR1 is SNHLY, CDR2 FYNNEI, per germline. V lost 6 bases, J lost 2 bases, and 9 bases stayed unmatched. The CDR3 covers 16 residues. CDR3 bases: TGTGCCAGCAGGGACGGACAGGGTTCGGGCAATCAGCCCCAGCATTTT. Its protein product is CASRDGQGSGNQPQHF.

The sample holds many counts of this clonotype. This rearrangement joins TRBV9 to TRBJ2-7, with D unresolved. Germline lookup yields CDR1 SGDLS and CDR2 YYNGEE. V lost 0 bases, J lost 5 bases, and 15 bases lay in between. This CDR3 is built from 15 residues. The CDR3 DNA is TGTGCCAGCAGCGTAGCTGTGACTGTCCTAGACGAGCAGTACTTC. As protein: CASSVAVTVLDEQYF. Based on the CDR3 plus reference TRBV9 and TRBJ2-7, the full variable domain is DSGVTQTPKHLITATGQRVTLRCSPRSGDLSVYWYQQSLDQGLQFLIQYYNGEERAKGNILERFSAQQFPDLHSELNLSSLELGDSALYFCASSVAVTVLDEQYFGPGTRLTVT.

This clonotype was seen a single time. This chain joins TRBV7-2 and TRBJ1-2; D remains unclear. Germline V gene lookup returns CDR1 SGHTA and CDR2 FQGNSA. The CDR3 sequence is 12 residues long. V lost 9 bases and J 5 bases, leaving 13 bases between the germline ends. CDR3 nucleotide sequence: TGTGCCAGTACCCAAGCACAGTATGGCTACACCTTC. This translates into CASTQAQYGYTF.

V gene TRBV7-6 combines with J gene TRBJ2-2; TRBD1 aligns across 8 bases. This CDR3 contains 13 residues. The trim removed 5 bases at V and 7 bases at J, leaving 3 bases unmatched. Germline loops: CDR1 SGHVS, CDR2 FNYEAQ. The CDR3 here is CASSPGQVGELFF. The DNA for the CDR3 is TGTGCCAGCAGCCCGGGACAGGTCGGGGAGCTGTTTTTT.

This chain uses TRBV20-1 with TRBJ1-2; TRBD1 agrees at 10 bases. Germline V lookup: CDR1 DFQATT, CDR2 SNEGSKA (reference sequence). CDR3 length equals 14 residues. The V gene end was trimmed by 4 bases and the J gene end by 7 bases; junction bases not matched to a gene: 9. The CDR3 region has the DNA TGCAGTGCTAATGAGGTGACAGGGGGCGCTGGCTACACCTTC. Translation: CSANEVTGGAGYTF.

Many counts were recorded for this clonotype. This sequence joins TRBV7-3 and TRBJ2-1; 11 bases align to TRBD2. The CDR3 runs to 16 residues. The V gene's germline CDR1 is SGHTA and CDR2 FQGTGA. J lost 5 bases, V lost 5 bases, and 8 bases had no gene match. The CDR3 DNA is TGTGCCAGCAGCAAAGATAGCGGGGGGGCGGACAATGAGCAGTTCTTC. It encodes CASSKDSGGADNEQFF.

This clonotype appeared a few times. The V and J genes are TRBV12-5 and TRBJ1-2; D is possibly TRBD1 (6 bases). The CDR3 extends over 14 amino acids. Germline lookup yields CDR1 LGHNT and CDR2 FRNRAP. Trimming cost V 0 bases and J 5 bases, with 10 bases left between them. CDR3 sequence reads: CASGLVQGPYGYTF. The CDR3, as DNA: TGTGCTAGTGGTTTGGTCCAGGGGCCGTATGGCTACACCTTC. Variable domain in full (rest from reference TRBV12-5 and TRBJ1-2): DARVTQTPRHKVTEMGQEVTMRCQPILGHNTVFWYRQTMMQGLELLAYFRNRAPLDDSGMPKDRFSAEMPDATLATLKIQPSEPRDSAVYFCASGLVQGPYGYTFGSGTRLTVV.

This clonotype was found many times. V gene TRBV2 combines with J gene TRBJ2-7, with D unresolved. Trimming stripped 7 bases from V and 6 bases from J, with 7 bases between. Germline loops: CDR1 SNHLY, CDR2 FYNNEI. The CDR3 totals 10 residues. For the CDR3, the DNA is TGTGCCAGCATGGGGTTCGAGCAGTACTTC. Translated, it gives CASMGFEQYF.

At least ten counts were recorded for this clonotype. This chain joins TRBV2 and TRBJ1-4; 8 bases are shared with TRBD1. Losses at the gene ends were 6 bases for V and 12 bases for J; bases not matched to a gene: 9. The CDR3 has 13 residues. Germline assignment: CDR1 SNHLY and CDR2 FYNNEI. The CDR3, as DNA: TGTGCCAGCAGGCGGGACAGGACACTGGAACTGTTTTTT. The encoded protein is CASRRDRTLELFF.

V is TRBV25-1 and J is TRBJ1-2; D remains ambiguous. The CDR3 totals 14 residues. Between the trimmed V and J ends, which lost 3 bases and 5 bases, there was a span of 13 bases. The germline V gene encodes CDR1 MGHDK and CDR2 SYGVNS. The CDR3: CASSDRAGGYGYTF. The CDR3 DNA is TGTGCCAGCAGTGATCGGGCAGGAGGGTATGGCTACACCTTC.

This clonotype was detected only a few times. The chain carries TRBV15 and TRBJ1-6, with D unclear. V lost 3 bases and J lost 0, with 6 bases in between. From germline, CDR1 is LNHNV and CDR2 YYDKDF (reference sequence). The CDR3 loop spans 15 amino acids. The DNA for the CDR3 is TGTGCCACCAGCAGGTCAGACTCCTATAATTCACCCCTCCACTTT. As protein: CATSRSDSYNSPLHF.

The chain uses TRBV29-1 and TRBJ2-3; TRBD1 agrees at 8 bases. Losses at the gene ends were 7 bases for V and 0 bases for J; bases not matched to a gene: 6. The CDR3 contains 14 residues. Germline lookup yields CDR1 SQVTM and CDR2 ANQGSEA. The CDR3 protein is CSGTGWASTDTQYF. The CDR3 DNA reads as TGCAGCGGGACAGGGTGGGCTAGCACAGATACGCAGTATTTT.

The V call is TRBV7-8, the J call TRBJ2-7; 8 bases fit TRBD1. Germline CDR1 is SGHVS and CDR2 is FQNEAQ. With V trimmed by 4 bases and J by 7 bases, 3 bases remained unmatched. The CDR3 is 12 amino acids. CDR3 amino acids: CASSSDREEQYF. DNA of the CDR3: TGTGCCAGCAGCTCGGACAGGGAAGAGCAGTACTTC. The variable domain in full, with the rest retrieved from reference TRBV7-8 and TRBJ2-7, is GAGVSQSPRYKVAKRGQDVALRCDPISGHVSLFWYQQALGQGPEFLTYFQNEAQLDKSGLPSDRFFAERPEGSVSTLKIQRTQQEDSAVYLCASSSDREEQYFGPGTRLTVT.

This clonotype was found many times. The DNA for the CDR3 is TGTGCCAGCACCTCCTGGTCGGGGGGCAATCGAGATACGCAGTATTTT. It encodes CASTSWSGGNRDTQYF. The chain is built from TRBV6-1 and TRBJ2-3, with D perhaps matching TRBD2 (7 bases). Germline CDR1 is MNHNS and CDR2 is SASEGT. V dropped 7 bases and J dropped 5 bases, with 22 bases sitting between them. This CDR3 has 16 amino acids.

This clonotype was seen a single time. The V and J genes are TRBV9 and TRBJ1-4; D is unclear. The V and J ends lost 4 bases and 0 bases respectively, with 7 bases between them. The CDR3 spans 14 residues. CDR1 and CDR2 (germline): SGDLS, YYNGEE. CDR3 loop: CASSRLTTNEKLFF. The CDR3 DNA reads as TGTGCCAGCAGCCGGCTTACAACTAATGAAAAACTGTTTTTT. Combining the CDR3 with reference TRBV9 and TRBJ1-4 gives the whole variable domain DSGVTQTPKHLITATGQRVTLRCSPRSGDLSVYWYQQSLDQGLQFLIQYYNGEERAKGNILERFSAQQFPDLHSELNLSSLELGDSALYFCASSRLTTNEKLFFGSGTQLSVL.

The chain links TRBV11-1 to TRBJ1-2, with 9 bases matching TRBD1. Germline CDR1 and CDR2: SGHAT and FQDESV (reference sequence). V trimming: 5 bases; J trimming: 7 bases; junction bases outside the gene matches: 14. This CDR3 spans 16 amino acids. Written as DNA, the CDR3 is TGTGCCAGCAGCCCCCCCGGGACAGGGCGGTGCAGTGGCTACACCTTC. Amino acids: CASSPPGTGRCSGYTF.

The chain carries TRBV11-3 and TRBJ2-5; weak D call: TRBD2 (7 bases). Germline V CDR1 and CDR2: SGHNT, YENEEA. Trimming cost V 3 bases and J 4 bases, with 18 bases left between them. The CDR3 consists of 16 residues. CDR3 coding DNA: TGTGCCAGCAGCTTTAGGGGGGGCCTGGGGCGAGAGACCCAGTACTTC. It is translated as CASSFRGGLGRETQYF.

This chain links TRBV11-2 with TRBJ2-3; 8 bases line up with TRBD2. The CDR3 spans 15 residues. Germline CDR1 reads SGHAT; CDR2 reads FQNNGV. Unmatched junction bases numbered 4, after V lost 3 bases and J lost 2 bases. The CDR3 region has the DNA TGTGCCAGCAGCTTCGGGGGGGTCTACACAGATACGCAGTATTTT. It is translated as CASSFGGVYTDTQYF.